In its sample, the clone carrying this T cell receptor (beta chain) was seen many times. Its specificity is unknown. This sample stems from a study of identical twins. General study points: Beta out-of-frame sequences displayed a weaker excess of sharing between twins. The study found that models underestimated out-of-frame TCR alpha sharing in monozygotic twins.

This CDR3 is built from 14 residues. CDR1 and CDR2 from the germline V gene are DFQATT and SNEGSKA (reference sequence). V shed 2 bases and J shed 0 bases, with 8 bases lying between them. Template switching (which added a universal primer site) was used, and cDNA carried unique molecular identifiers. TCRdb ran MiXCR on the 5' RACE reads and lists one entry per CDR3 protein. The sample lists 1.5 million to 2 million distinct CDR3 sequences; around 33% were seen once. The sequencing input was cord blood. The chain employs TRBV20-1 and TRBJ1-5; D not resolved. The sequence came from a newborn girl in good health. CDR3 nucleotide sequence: TGCAGTGCTAGAAGTGGTTCTAGCAATCAGCCCCAGCATTTT. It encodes CSARSGSSNQPQHF.